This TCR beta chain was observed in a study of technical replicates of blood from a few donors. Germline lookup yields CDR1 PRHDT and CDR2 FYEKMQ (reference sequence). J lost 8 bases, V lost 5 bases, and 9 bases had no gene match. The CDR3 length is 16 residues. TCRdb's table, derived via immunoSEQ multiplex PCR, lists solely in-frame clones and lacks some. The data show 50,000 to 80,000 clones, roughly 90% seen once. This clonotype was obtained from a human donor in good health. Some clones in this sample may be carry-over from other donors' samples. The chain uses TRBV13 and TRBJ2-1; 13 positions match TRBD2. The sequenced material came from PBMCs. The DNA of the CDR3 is TGTGCCAGCAGCGGACCGGGACTAGCGGGGCTCTATGAGCAGTTCTTC. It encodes CASSGPGLAGLYEQFF. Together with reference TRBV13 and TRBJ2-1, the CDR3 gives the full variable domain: AAGVIQSPRHLIKEKRETATLKCYPIPRHDTVYWYQQGPGQDPQFLISFYEKMQSDKGSIPDRFSAQQFSDYHSELNMSSLELGDSALYFCASSGPGLAGLYEQFFGPGTRLTVL.